Here is one T cell receptor beta chain with its context. The antigen is unknown. The data stem from a study of cytomegalovirus exposure and HLA in healthy donors. PCR employed 60 Vbeta and 13 Jbeta primers. Here immunoSEQ multiplex PCR was the method, and the copy in TCRdb shows in-frame clones only, minus some. The sample contains about 160,000 clones, roughly 85% of which appear only once. The CDR3 is 14 amino acids. V lost 8 bases to trimming and J lost 4 bases; unmatched junction nucleotides: 3. Germline values: CDR1 LNHDA, CDR2 SQIVND (reference sequence). General study points: Researchers reported from a later analysis that most CMV-associated TCR beta chains appeared HLA-restricted. Another analysis was done later, and it associated 15,000 or so TCR beta sequences with HLA alleles at 0.05 false discovery rate. Reportedly, TCR beta sequences accurately predicted HLA-A and HLA-B alleles in most subjects. As a later analysis showed, a missense DCLRE1C variant was linked to trimming of TCR beta V- and J-genes.

This receptor was taken from a man aged 35 to 55 in good health and CMV-seronegative. The source material was PBMCs. The genes are TRBV19 and TRBJ2-3; 13 bases are a match to TRBD2. The DNA of the CDR3 is TGTGCCAGTGGACTAGCGGGAGTGGCAGATACGCAGTATTTT. This sequence encodes CASGLAGVADTQYF.